The 22 T cell receptor beta chains below come from one sample, sequenced in a study of T cell responses to AZD1222 COVID-19 vaccine. This table comes from immunoSEQ multiplex PCR, and its TCRdb copy is limited to in-frame clones, with some not included. The table shows around 120,000 clones, with around 90% occurring only once. The sample in question was peripheral blood, obtained on day 0 of AZD1222 vaccination. The receptors derive from an adult in good health.

This clone showed up just once. This sequence joins TRBV5-4 and TRBJ1-4, with a tentative D call TRBD1 (5 bases). V lost 4 bases and J lost 8, with 12 bases in between. The germline V gene encodes CDR1 SGHNT and CDR2 YYREEE (reference sequence). This CDR3 has 13 amino acids. The CDR3 loop reads CASSGDSGEKLFF. The CDR3 DNA follows: TGTGCCAGCAGCGGTGACAGTGGAGAAAAACTGTTTTTT.

A single count supports this clone. This chain's CDR3 is CASMEVYEQYF. CDR3 nucleotide sequence: TGTGCCAGCATGGAGGTCTACGAGCAGTACTTC. This chain connects TRBV2 to TRBJ2-7, with D maybe TRBD2 (5 bases). The germline V and J ends were trimmed by 7 bases and 3 bases, with 7 bases remaining between them. Germline CDR1 is SNHLY and CDR2 is FYNNEI. This CDR3 has 11 amino acids.

V and J are TRBV27 and TRBJ1-5; the D is unclear. The ends were cut back, 3 bases at V and 4 bases at J, with 10 bases in the middle. This CDR3 spans 14 amino acids. Germline V gene lookup returns CDR1 MNHEY and CDR2 SMNVEV (reference sequence). In DNA, the CDR3 is TGTGCCAGCAGTTTGATCGGGAGAAATCAGCCCCAGCATTTT. It translates to CASSLIGRNQPQHF.

The rearrangement uses TRBV27 and TRBJ1-1; tentatively, D is TRBD1 (5 bases). This CDR3 comprises 14 residues. Trimming left V 4 bases short and J 0 bases short, with 9 bases between. The germline V gene encodes CDR1 MNHEY and CDR2 SMNVEV (reference sequence). CDR3 in DNA: TGTGCCAGCAGTTCCTCCAGGGTGAACACTGAAGCTTTCTTT. Translated, it gives CASSSSRVNTEAFF.

The gene calls are TRBV9 and TRBJ1-1; TRBD1 matches at 8 bases. Germline CDR1 is SGDLS and CDR2 is YYNGEE. The V gene end was trimmed by 7 bases and the J gene end by 4 bases; junction bases not matched to a gene: 6. This CDR3 comprises 13 residues. The CDR3: CASGQGWGTEAFF. CDR3 DNA: TGTGCCAGCGGACAGGGTTGGGGCACTGAAGCTTTCTTT.

The V call is TRBV10-1, the J call TRBJ2-2; 15 bases agree with TRBD2. From germline, CDR1 is WNHNN and CDR2 SYGVQD (reference sequence). J was trimmed by 1 base and V by 0 bases; bases with no gene match: 0. There are 18 residues in the CDR3. This CDR3 is CASSESGLAGGNTGELFF. In DNA, the CDR3 is TGCGCCAGCAGTGAGTCGGGACTAGCGGGAGGGAACACCGGGGAGCTGTTTTTT.

This clone was counted once. The J gene is TRBJ2-1, the V gene TRBV28; 10 nucleotides line up with TRBD2. This CDR3 comprises 18 residues. CDR1 and CDR2 from the germline V gene are MDHEN and SYDVKM. Losses at the gene ends were 7 bases for V and 6 bases for J; bases not matched to a gene: 18. CDR3 bases: TGTGCCAGCACCGATCCCCCCCCCTCTAGCGGGAGTCTCAATGAGCAGTTCTTC. It translates to CASTDPPPSSGSLNEQFF.

The chain is built from TRBV27 and TRBJ2-7; D unresolved. Looked up from germline, CDR1 is MNHEY and CDR2 is SMNVEV (reference sequence). The CDR3 is 13 amino acids. V lost 5 bases and J 2 bases, leaving 10 bases between the germline ends. Here the CDR3 DNA reads TGTGCCAGCAGTCCCGGCCAGGCCTACGAGCAGTACTTC. Protein sequence: CASSPGQAYEQYF.

A single count supports this clone. V gene TRBV23-1 combines with J gene TRBJ1-1; D unclear. TRBV23-1 is annotated as an ORF whose role is uncertain. V was clipped by 3 bases and J by 3 bases, with 5 bases between them. The CDR3 loop spans 12 amino acids. In nucleotides, the CDR3 is TGCGCCAGCAGTCAGCGGGACACTGAAGCTTTCTTT. This encodes CASSQRDTEAFF.

This clone has only one observation. This rearrangement joins TRBV6-6 to TRBJ2-3; possibly TRBD2 for D (6 bases). V dropped 5 bases and J dropped 3 bases, with 15 bases sitting between them. The CDR3 totals 15 residues. Germline values: CDR1 MNHNY, CDR2 SVGAGI (reference sequence). CDR3: CASSKRVGKTDTQYF. The CDR3 nucleotides read TGTGCCAGCAGTAAGCGGGTAGGAAAGACAGATACGCAGTATTTT.

The chain uses TRBV5-1 and TRBJ1-5; a weak D match, TRBD1 (5 bases). Germline assignment: CDR1 SGHRS and CDR2 YFSETQ. V was cut by 2 bases and J by 3 bases, with 12 bases left in between. The CDR3 totals 15 residues. CDR3 in DNA: TGCGCCAGCAGCTTTTCCGGGACCCACAATCAGCCCCAGCATTTT. It encodes CASSFSGTHNQPQHF.

This sequence joins TRBV6-1 and TRBJ1-6; D is undetermined. CDR1 MNHNS and CDR2 SASEGT come from the germline V gene. This CDR3 spans 13 amino acids. V gave up 1 base and J gave up 11 bases, with 9 bases separating them. The DNA of the CDR3 is TGTGCCAGCAGTGAAGGGCGGGATACACCCCTCCACTTT. Protein: CASSEGRDTPLHF.

The chain couples TRBV6-5 to TRBJ1-1; D is uncertain. Trimming cost V 6 bases and J 3 bases, with 11 bases left between them. From germline, CDR1 is MNHEY and CDR2 SVGAGI. The CDR3 extends over 13 amino acids. The CDR3 coding sequence is TGTGCCAGCAGGCCTCCGGGCGACACTGAAGCTTTCTTT. Translated: CASRPPGDTEAFF.

The J gene is TRBJ2-4, the V gene TRBV5-4; D is perhaps TRBD2 (6 bases). Germline V gene data show CDR1 as SGHNT and CDR2 as YYREEE (reference sequence). V was pared by 4 bases and J by 3 bases, with 17 bases between. The CDR3 loop spans 16 amino acids. The CDR3 region is CASSPGGRDYKNIQYF. Here the CDR3 DNA reads TGTGCCAGCAGCCCTGGAGGGCGGGATTACAAAAACATTCAGTACTTC.

The V and J genes are TRBV6-2 or TRBV6-3 and TRBJ1-5; D is possibly TRBD1 (5 bases). Trimming took off 5 bases at V and 0 bases at J, with 17 bases between the two ends. Germline CDR1 reads MNHEY; CDR2 reads SVGEGT. This CDR3 comprises 17 residues. CDR3 DNA sequence: TGTGCCAGCAGTACCCGGGGCAGCCTATATAGCAATCAGCCCCAGCATTTT. Encoded protein: CASSTRGSLYSNQPQHF.

The genes are TRBV9 and TRBJ2-1; 8 bases are a match to TRBD2. This CDR3 has 15 amino acids. Germline lookup yields CDR1 SGDLS and CDR2 YYNGEE. With 4 bases clipped from V and 7 bases from J, the junction kept 10 bases outside the gene matches. Here the CDR3 reads CASSPILAGRNEQFF. CDR3 DNA: TGTGCCAGCAGCCCGATCTTAGCGGGGAGGAATGAGCAGTTCTTC.

CDR3 bases: TGTGCCAGCTCACCAGACTACTCCCTAATTACCGGGGAGCTGTTTTTT. Amino acids: CASSPDYSLITGELFF. The chain links TRBV18 to TRBJ2-2; D perhaps matches TRBD2 (5 bases). The germline V gene encodes CDR1 KGHSH and CDR2 LQKENI. This CDR3 comprises 16 residues. Between the trimmed V and J ends, which lost 2 bases and 5 bases, there was a span of 15 bases.

The chain combines TRBV27 with TRBJ1-4; 11 bases map to TRBD1. V lost 10 bases and J lost 7; bases outside the gene matches: 5. The CDR3 extends over 13 amino acids. Per the germline V gene, CDR1 is MNHEY and CDR2 is SMNVEV (reference sequence). DNA for the CDR3: TGTGCCACCGGGACAGGGGGACCTGAAAAACTGTTTTTT. This sequence encodes CATGTGGPEKLFF.

The rearrangement uses TRBV3-1 (or the pseudogene TRBV3-2) and TRBJ1-1, with no clear D. V shed 2 bases and J shed 8 bases, with 6 bases lying between them. The CDR3 sequence is 11 residues long. CDR1 and CDR2 (germline): LGHDT, YNNKEL (reference sequence). This CDR3 is CASSQQKEAFF. For the CDR3, the DNA is TGTGCCAGCAGCCAACAGAAAGAAGCTTTCTTT.

The V call is TRBV19, the J call TRBJ1-1; tentative D call: TRBD1 (6 bases). Germline V lookup: CDR1 LNHDA, CDR2 SQIVND (reference sequence). Trimming took 5 bases from V and 0 from J, leaving 10 bases between them. The CDR3 covers 14 residues. The CDR3 DNA follows: TGTGCCAGTAGTTCGACAGGTCTGAACACTGAAGCTTTCTTT. Its protein is CASSSTGLNTEAFF. The full variable domain, with the rest looked up from reference TRBV19 and TRBJ1-1, is DGGITQSPKYLFRKEGQNVTLSCEQNLNHDAMYWYRQDPGQGLRLIYYSQIVNDFQKGDIAEGYSVSREKKESFPLTVTSAQKNPTAFYLCASSSTGLNTEAFFGQGTRLTVV.

The chain couples TRBV19 to TRBJ2-1; 11 positions match TRBD2. There are 15 residues in the CDR3. Per germline, CDR1 LNHDA and CDR2 SQIVND (reference sequence). The V gene end was trimmed by 5 bases and the J gene end by 3 bases; junction bases not matched to a gene: 3. CDR3 coding DNA: TGTGCCAGTAGTTCCCTAGCGGGAGGCTACAATGAGCAGTTCTTC. Protein: CASSSLAGGYNEQFF.

The V gene is TRBV7-8, the J gene TRBJ1-5, with D unresolved. Germline V gene data show CDR1 as SGHVS and CDR2 as FQNEAQ. The length of the CDR3 is 16 residues. The germline V and J ends were trimmed by 1 base and 2 bases, with 12 bases remaining between them. The CDR3 DNA reads as TGTGCCAGCAGCTTAGAGGGCAGTTGGGGCAATCAGCCCCAGCATTTT. Protein product: CASSLEGSWGNQPQHF.